These 27 T cell receptor beta chains came from one sample sequenced in a study of response to subunit inactivated influenza vaccine. TCRdb used MiXCR to reprocess the RT-PCR reads, holding one entry per CDR3 protein. The repertoire has hundreds of thousands of distinct CDR3 sequences, around 14% of them found once; the top ten carry approximately 6.5%. Here the sequenced sample was PBMCs from blood, taken 14 to 15 days before vaccination. The source of these receptors is a man aged 50 or older who received an inactivated influenza vaccine.

The chain recombines TRBV7-2 with TRBJ2-3, with D hard to call. Deletions cut 1 base from V and 5 bases from J, with 10 bases between. CDR1 and CDR2 (germline): SGHTA, FQGNSA. The CDR3 is 14 amino acids. The CDR3 nucleotides read TGTGCCAGCAGCTTAGAGCTACTAAGAGATACGCAGTATTTT. Translation: CASSLELLRDTQYF.

The chain is built from TRBV20-1 and TRBJ1-2, with 11 bases lining up with TRBD1. Germline V lookup: CDR1 DFQATT, CDR2 SNEGSKA (reference sequence). V lost 6 bases, J lost 2 bases, and 2 bases stayed unmatched. The CDR3 contains 13 residues. In DNA form, the CDR3 reads TGCAGTGCCGGACAGGGGGCGAACTATGGCTACACCTTC. Protein: CSAGQGANYGYTF.

The rearrangement joins TRBV6-2 or TRBV6-3 to TRBJ2-3; 7 bases map to TRBD2. With V trimmed by 1 base and J by 3 bases, 7 bases remained unmatched. Germline CDR1 reads MNHEY; CDR2 reads SVGEGT. CDR3 length equals 16 residues. This CDR3 reads CASSYWRERLTDTQYF. CDR3 DNA: TGTGCCAGCAGTTACTGGCGGGAGAGGTTGACAGATACGCAGTATTTT.

This clonotype was recorded many times. CDR3 protein: CASSYRGGAQPQHF. In nucleotides, the CDR3 is TGTGCCAGCAGTTATAGGGGGGGCGCACAGCCCCAGCATTTT. This chain joins TRBV6-2 or TRBV6-3 and TRBJ1-5; tentative D call: TRBD1 (6 bases). CDR1 and CDR2 (germline): MNHEY, SVGEGT. The CDR3 runs 14 residues. Trimming left V 3 bases short and J 7 bases short, with 13 bases between.

The V gene is TRBV20-1, the J gene TRBJ2-7, with 9 bases fitting TRBD1. Germline V gives CDR1 DFQATT, CDR2 SNEGSKA (reference sequence). V trimming: 3 bases; J trimming: 3 bases; junction bases outside the gene matches: 15. The CDR3 loop spans 17 amino acids. CDR3 in DNA: TGCAGTGCTAGGGGTCAACCGGGACAGGGTATTGGCTACGAGCAGTACTTC. It codes for CSARGQPGQGIGYEQYF.

V is TRBV5-1 and J is TRBJ2-1; 7 nucleotides agree with TRBD2. Looked up from germline, CDR1 is SGHRS and CDR2 is YFSETQ. J gave up 4 bases and V 0 bases, and 4 bases lay outside the gene matches. This CDR3 has 15 amino acids. The CDR3 sequence is CASSLVSSGYNEQFF. The CDR3 DNA is TGCGCCAGCAGCTTGGTGTCTAGCGGATACAATGAGCAGTTCTTC.

The sample holds many counts of this clonotype. V is TRBV20-1 and J is TRBJ2-7; maybe TRBD2 (6 bases). This CDR3 is built from 12 residues. Germline CDR1 DFQATT, CDR2 SNEGSKA (reference sequence). V was pared by 1 base and J by 2 bases, with 6 bases between. The CDR3: CSARAGAYEQYF. The CDR3 nucleotides read TGCAGTGCTAGAGCGGGAGCCTACGAGCAGTACTTC.

J is TRBJ1-6 and V is TRBV11-2; D gene ambiguous. Per the germline V gene, CDR1 is SGHAT and CDR2 is FQNNGV. V dropped 2 bases and J dropped 14 bases, with 10 bases sitting between them. The CDR3 loop spans 12 amino acids. Written as DNA, the CDR3 is TGTGCCAGCAGCTTATCGGGATTATCCCTCCACTTT. This gives the protein CASSLSGLSLHF.

The V gene is TRBV24-1, the J gene TRBJ2-1; weak D call: TRBD2 (5 bases). The germline CDR1 and CDR2 sequences are KGHDR and SFDVKD. The CDR3 has 15 residues. Between the trimmed V and J ends, which lost 3 bases and 6 bases, there was a span of 14 bases. The CDR3 nucleotides read TGTGCCACCAGTGATCTGATGGTACGGGGCAATGAGCAGTTCTTC. Amino acids: CATSDLMVRGNEQFF.

This clonotype was seen more than once but under ten times. V and J are TRBV20-1 and TRBJ1-1, with D possibly matching TRBD1 (6 bases). The CDR3 is 12 residues long. V was clipped by 6 bases and J by 0 bases, with 8 bases between them. Germline V gene lookup returns CDR1 DFQATT and CDR2 SNEGSKA (reference sequence). Here the CDR3 reads CSAWTVNTEAFF. The CDR3 nucleotides are TGCAGTGCCTGGACAGTGAACACTGAAGCTTTCTTT.

The chain is built from TRBV12-3 or TRBV12-4 and TRBJ2-7, with 8 bases fitting TRBD1. The CDR3 consists of 17 residues. Losses at the gene ends were 4 bases for V and 2 bases for J; bases not matched to a gene: 13. The CDR3 protein is CASSSRIGQGVAYEQYF. DNA for the CDR3: TGTGCCAGCAGTTCTCGCATCGGACAGGGTGTTGCCTACGAGCAGTACTTC.

This chain joins TRBV3-1 and TRBJ2-7, with D perhaps being TRBD1 or TRBD2 (5 bases each). The CDR3 spans 16 residues. V was shortened by 1 base and J by 3 bases, with 16 bases between the two germline ends. Germline values: CDR1 LGHDT, CDR2 YNNKEL (reference sequence). The CDR3 DNA reads TGTGCCAGCAGCCAAGTTGGCGGAGTTGGGGGCTACGAGCAGTACTTC. As protein: CASSQVGGVGGYEQYF.

This clonotype showed up just a few times. The chain couples TRBV7-8 to TRBJ2-2, with TRBD1 identical over 7 bases. V was clipped by 6 bases and J by 1 base; unmatched bases: 2. The CDR3 contains 14 residues. Germline CDR1 is SGHVS and CDR2 is FQNEAQ. Here the CDR3 reads CASRRTGNTGELFF. In nucleotides, the CDR3 is TGTGCCAGCAGAAGGACAGGGAACACCGGGGAGCTGTTTTTT.

V usage is TRBV28 and J usage is TRBJ2-5; maybe TRBD1 (7 bases). The germline gives CDR1 MDHEN, CDR2 SYDVKM. The V and J ends lost 7 bases and 6 bases respectively, with 12 bases between them. This CDR3 has 12 residues. CDR3 DNA sequence: TGTGCCAGCAACCAGGGGGGAAAGACCCAGTACTTC. It encodes CASNQGGKTQYF.

This clonotype was counted a few times. The V gene is TRBV29-1, the J gene TRBJ2-3; D possibly corresponds to TRBD1 (7 bases). Deletions cut 6 bases from V and 4 bases from J, with 17 bases between. The CDR3 is 14 residues long. The germline CDR1 and CDR2 sequences are SQVTM and ANQGSEA. CDR3 sequence: CSVHLQGRPDTQYF. CDR3 coding DNA: TGCAGCGTCCACCTACAGGGGAGGCCAGATACGCAGTATTTT.

This clonotype was seen only a few times. The V and J genes are TRBV28 and TRBJ2-3, with TRBD2 as a possible D gene (6 bases). The CDR3 sequence is 15 residues long. V dropped 7 bases and J dropped 2 bases, with 16 bases sitting between them. Germline V lookup: CDR1 MDHEN, CDR2 SYDVKM. CDR3 sequence: CASTLAAGTTDTQYF. CDR3 in DNA: TGTGCCAGCACCTTAGCGGCGGGGACCACAGATACGCAGTATTTT.

This clonotype was detected a few times. The chain recombines TRBV30 with TRBJ2-1; TRBD2 might be the D (5 bases). The V gene lost 0 bases and the J gene lost 15 bases, with 12 bases spanning the gap. This CDR3 region has 11 residues. Germline V lookup: CDR1 GTSNPN, CDR2 SVGIG (reference sequence). The CDR3: CAWSVTGRGFF. CDR3 nucleotides: TGTGCCTGGAGTGTAACGGGGAGAGGGTTCTTC.

This clonotype showed up just a few times. The chain joins TRBV5-1 to TRBJ2-5; D is possibly TRBD2 (5 bases). Trimming pared 0 bases from V and 2 bases from J, leaving 11 bases between. This CDR3 region has 15 residues. In germline, CDR1 is SGHRS, CDR2 YFSETQ. This chain's CDR3 is CASSLGTVLQETQYF. CDR3 nucleotide sequence: TGCGCCAGCAGCTTGGGGACTGTACTTCAAGAGACCCAGTACTTC.

This clonotype was seen repeatedly, ten times or more. CDR3 nucleotides: TGTGCCTGGAGTGTAGGGTTCGGAGGAAACGAGCAGTACTTC. Translated, it gives CAWSVGFGGNEQYF. The chain is built from TRBV30 and TRBJ2-7, with D tentatively TRBD2 (5 bases). Looked up from germline, CDR1 is GTSNPN and CDR2 is SVGIG (reference sequence). This CDR3 contains 14 residues. V lost 0 bases and J lost 5, with 14 bases in between.

V gene TRBV7-2 combines with J gene TRBJ1-2; a weak D match, TRBD1 (5 bases). The CDR3 totals 14 residues. Between the trimmed V and J ends, which lost 1 base and 4 bases, there was a span of 10 bases. The germline V gene has CDR1 SGHTA and CDR2 FQGNSA. The CDR3 protein is CASSLDLGVYGYTF. The CDR3 nucleotides read TGTGCCAGCAGCTTAGACCTGGGGGTCTATGGCTACACCTTC.

The table lists this clonotype with a few counts. The CDR3 bases are TGCAGCGTTGAAGTCATCCGGGGCGATGGCTACACCTTC. This codes for CSVEVIRGDGYTF. This chain links TRBV29-1 with TRBJ1-2; D is possibly TRBD1 (5 bases). The germline CDR1 and CDR2 sequences are SQVTM and ANQGSEA. The V gene lost 1 base and the J gene lost 6 bases, with 12 bases spanning the gap. CDR3 length: 13 amino acids. The entire variable domain, with the rest obtained from reference TRBV29-1 and TRBJ1-2, is as follows: SAVISQKPSRDICQRGTSLTIQCQVDSQVTMMFWYRQQPGQSLTLIATANQGSEATYESGFVIDKFPISRPNLTFSTLTVSNMSPEDSSIYLCSVEVIRGDGYTFGSGTRLTVV.

The rearrangement joins TRBV7-2 to TRBJ1-5; no firm D call. Germline loops: CDR1 SGHTA, CDR2 FQGNSA. V lost 3 bases, J lost 2 bases, and 14 bases lay in between. CDR3 length equals 16 residues. The CDR3 sequence: CASSFSDPWGNQPQHF. CDR3 DNA sequence: TGTGCCAGCAGCTTCTCGGACCCTTGGGGCAATCAGCCCCAGCATTTT.

The genes are TRBV2 and TRBJ1-4; TRBD1 is a possible D gene (5 bases). V lost 6 bases and J lost 8, with 19 bases in between. The CDR3 contains 15 residues. CDR1 is SNHLY and CDR2 is FYNNEI in the germline V gene. The CDR3 nucleotides are TGTGCCAGCAGAAGTCCGAAGGGGATCCTCGAAAAACTGTTTTTT. It translates to CASRSPKGILEKLFF.

The rearrangement joins TRBV5-1 to TRBJ2-2; D remains ambiguous. Trimming took off 0 bases at V and 0 bases at J, with 9 bases between the two ends. The germline V gene has CDR1 SGHRS and CDR2 YFSETQ. CDR3 length: 16 amino acids. CDR3 DNA: TGCGCCAGCAGCTTGGTCGCGAACGCGAACACCGGGGAGCTGTTTTTT. This codes for CASSLVANANTGELFF.

Worth noting for this clonotype: Germline and junction disagree at one end, which may indicate a read error. V is TRBV4-1 and J is TRBJ1-4, with D perhaps matching TRBD1 (5 bases). CDR3 length equals 13 residues. Germline lookup yields CDR1 MGHRA and CDR2 YSYEKL. CDR3 coding DNA: TGCGACAGCAGAAGAAGGGGCTACGAAAAACTGTTTTTT. It yields the protein CDSRRRGYEKLFF.

The chain has TRBV7-9 and TRBJ2-2, with TRBD2 matching over 11 bases. The CDR3 is made up of 16 amino acids. Trimming cost V 5 bases and J 5 bases; bases outside gene matches: 7. CDR1 and CDR2 from the germline V gene are SEHNR and FQNEAQ (reference sequence). In nucleotides, the CDR3 is TGTGCCAGCAGCGGCGGAGCTAGCGGGGGGACCGGGGAGCTGTTTTTT. Translation gives CASSGGASGGTGELFF.

This clonotype was seen repeatedly, ten times or more. V gene TRBV12-3 or TRBV12-4 combines with J gene TRBJ2-3, with D perhaps being TRBD1 or TRBD2 (6 bases each). The CDR3 covers 15 residues. Deletions cut 6 bases from V and 2 bases from J, with 15 bases between. The DNA of the CDR3 is TGTGCCAGCAGCTCGGAGGGGGTGATCACAGATACGCAGTATTTT. It yields the protein CASSSEGVITDTQYF.